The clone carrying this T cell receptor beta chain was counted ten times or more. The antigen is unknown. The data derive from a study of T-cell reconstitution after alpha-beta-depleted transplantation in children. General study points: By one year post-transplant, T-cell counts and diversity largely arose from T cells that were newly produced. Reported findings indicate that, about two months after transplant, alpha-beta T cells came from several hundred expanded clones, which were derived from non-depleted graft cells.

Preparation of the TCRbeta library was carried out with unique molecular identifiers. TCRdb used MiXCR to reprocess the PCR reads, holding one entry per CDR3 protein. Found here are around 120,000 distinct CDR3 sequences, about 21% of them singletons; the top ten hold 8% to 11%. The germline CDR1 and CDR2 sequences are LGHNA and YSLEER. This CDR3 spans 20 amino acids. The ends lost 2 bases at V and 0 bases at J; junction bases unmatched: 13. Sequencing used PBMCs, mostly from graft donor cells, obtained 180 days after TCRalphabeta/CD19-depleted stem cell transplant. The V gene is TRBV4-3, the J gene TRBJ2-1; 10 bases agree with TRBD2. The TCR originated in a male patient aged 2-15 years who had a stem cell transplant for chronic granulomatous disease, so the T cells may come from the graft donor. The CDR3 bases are TGCGCCAGCAGCCAACACGGACTAGCGGAACGTCCCTCCTCCTACAATGAGCAGTTCTTC. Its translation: CASSQHGLAERPSSYNEQFF.